The present T cell receptor beta chain was sequenced within a study of metastatic and nonmetastatic thyroid tumors. Study information: Blood and tumor or nodule tissue repertoires from malignant and benign thyroid patients were compared. Overall study results and limits: Malignant tumors reportedly showed significantly higher TCR beta diversity than benign nodules in both blood and tumor.

Original handling: A classifier for distant metastasis in papillary thyroid cancer was constructed using CDR3 differences observed across clinicopathological groups. TCRdb re-analyzed the PCR reads using MiXCR. The V and J calls, along with clone size, are taken from TCRdb and not from the paper's own processing. This sample yields 27,000 or so clones, of which around 16% are seen a single time; approximately 14% belongs to the top ten. Prior to thyroid surgery, none of the patients had received any treatment. V lost 9 bases, J lost 5 bases, and 9 bases stayed unmatched. The germline V gene has CDR1 SNHLY and CDR2 FYNNEI. The CDR3 has 13 residues. This clone was detected many times. Its antigen is still unknown.

The sequencing sample was made of blood. The receptor's source is a male donor with papillary thyroid cancer or a benign thyroid nodule (not recorded which). Some clones in this sample may be carry-over from other donors' samples. V and J are TRBV2 and TRBJ1-1, with 7 positions matching TRBD1. The CDR3, as DNA: TGTGCCAGTCAATCGACAGGGATGACTGAAGCTTTCTTT. The encoded protein is CASQSTGMTEAFF. Filled out from reference TRBV2 and TRBJ1-1, the complete variable domain reads EPEVTQTPSHQVTQMGQEVILRCVPISNHLYFYWYRQILGQKVEFLVSFYNNEISEKSEIFDDQFSVERPDGSNFTLKIRSTKLEDSAMYFCASQSTGMTEAFFGQGTRLTVV.